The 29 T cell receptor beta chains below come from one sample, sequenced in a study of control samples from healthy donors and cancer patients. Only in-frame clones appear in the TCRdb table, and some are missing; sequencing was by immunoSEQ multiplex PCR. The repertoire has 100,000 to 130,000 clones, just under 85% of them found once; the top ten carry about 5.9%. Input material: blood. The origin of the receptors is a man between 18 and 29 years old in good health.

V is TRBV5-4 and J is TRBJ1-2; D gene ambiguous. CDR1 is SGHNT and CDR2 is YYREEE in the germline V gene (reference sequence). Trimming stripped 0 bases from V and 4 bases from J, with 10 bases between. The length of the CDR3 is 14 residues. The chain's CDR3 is CASSLAGGRYGYTF. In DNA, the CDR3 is TGTGCCAGCAGCTTGGCCGGCGGCCGCTATGGCTACACCTTC.

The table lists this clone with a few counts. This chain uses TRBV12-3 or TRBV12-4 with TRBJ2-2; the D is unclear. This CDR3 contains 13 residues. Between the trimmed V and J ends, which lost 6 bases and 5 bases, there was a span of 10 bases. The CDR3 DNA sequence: TGTGCCAGCAGCCCGACTGGGACCGGGGAGCTGTTTTTT. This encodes CASSPTGTGELFF.

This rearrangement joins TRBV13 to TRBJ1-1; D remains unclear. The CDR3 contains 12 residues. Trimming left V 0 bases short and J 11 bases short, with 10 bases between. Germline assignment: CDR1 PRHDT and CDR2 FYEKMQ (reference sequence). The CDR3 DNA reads TGTGCCAGCAGCTTAGGGATCCACGGGGCTTTCTTT. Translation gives CASSLGIHGAFF.

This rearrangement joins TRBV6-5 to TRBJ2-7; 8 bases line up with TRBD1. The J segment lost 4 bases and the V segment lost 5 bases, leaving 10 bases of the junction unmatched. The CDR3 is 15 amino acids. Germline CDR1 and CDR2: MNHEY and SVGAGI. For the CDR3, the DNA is TGTGCCAGCAGTCCTACAGGGGGTTATTTGTACGAGCAGTACTTC. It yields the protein CASSPTGGYLYEQYF.

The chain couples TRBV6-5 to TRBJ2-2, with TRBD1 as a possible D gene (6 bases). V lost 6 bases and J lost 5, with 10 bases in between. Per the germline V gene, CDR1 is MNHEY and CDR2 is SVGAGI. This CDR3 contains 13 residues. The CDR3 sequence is CASRITGTGELFF. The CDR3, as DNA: TGTGCCAGCAGGATTACAGGGACCGGGGAGCTGTTTTTT.

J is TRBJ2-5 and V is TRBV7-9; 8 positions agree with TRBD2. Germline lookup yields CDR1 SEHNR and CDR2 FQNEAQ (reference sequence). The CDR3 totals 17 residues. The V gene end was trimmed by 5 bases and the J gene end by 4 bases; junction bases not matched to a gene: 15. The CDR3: CASSPALSSTSGETQYF. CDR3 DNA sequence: TGTGCCAGCAGCCCTGCGCTAAGCTCTACTAGCGGAGAGACCCAGTACTTC.

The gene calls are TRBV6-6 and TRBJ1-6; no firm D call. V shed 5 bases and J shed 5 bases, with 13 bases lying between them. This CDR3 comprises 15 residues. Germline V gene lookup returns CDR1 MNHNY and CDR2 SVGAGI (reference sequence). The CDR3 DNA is TGTGCCAGCAGTGTCCGAGGTTCGGATAATTCACCCCTCCACTTT. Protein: CASSVRGSDNSPLHF.

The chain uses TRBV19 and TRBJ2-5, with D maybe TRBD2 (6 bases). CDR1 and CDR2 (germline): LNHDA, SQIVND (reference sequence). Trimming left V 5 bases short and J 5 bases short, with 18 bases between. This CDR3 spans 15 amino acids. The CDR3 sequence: CASSRRRGGPETQYF. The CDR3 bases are TGTGCCAGTAGTCGAAGGCGGGGAGGTCCGGAGACCCAGTACTTC.

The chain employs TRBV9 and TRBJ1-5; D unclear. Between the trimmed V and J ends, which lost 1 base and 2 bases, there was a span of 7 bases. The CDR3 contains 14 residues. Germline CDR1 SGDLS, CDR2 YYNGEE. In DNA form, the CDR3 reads TGTGCCAGCAGCGTATATGCAGGCAATCAGCCCCAGCATTTT. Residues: CASSVYAGNQPQHF.

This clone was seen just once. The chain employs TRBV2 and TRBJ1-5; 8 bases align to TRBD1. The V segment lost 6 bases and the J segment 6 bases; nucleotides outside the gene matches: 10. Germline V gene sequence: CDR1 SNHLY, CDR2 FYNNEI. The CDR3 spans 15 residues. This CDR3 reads CASRTKSGGGQPQHF. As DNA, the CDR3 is TGTGCCAGCAGGACCAAGTCAGGGGGCGGTCAGCCCCAGCATTTT.

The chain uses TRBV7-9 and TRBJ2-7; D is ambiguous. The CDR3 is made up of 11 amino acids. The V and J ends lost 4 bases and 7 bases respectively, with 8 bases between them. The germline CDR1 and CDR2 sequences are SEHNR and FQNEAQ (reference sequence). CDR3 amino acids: CASSSLGEQYV. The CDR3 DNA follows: TGTGCCAGCAGCTCGCTGGGGGAGCAGTACGTC.

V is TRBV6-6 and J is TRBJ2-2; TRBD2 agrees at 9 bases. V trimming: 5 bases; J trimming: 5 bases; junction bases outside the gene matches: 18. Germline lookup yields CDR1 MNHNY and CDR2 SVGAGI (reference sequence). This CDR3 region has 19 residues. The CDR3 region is CASSRPLGGGAVGTGELFF. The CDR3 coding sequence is TGTGCCAGCAGTCGACCGCTGGGCGGGGGGGCGGTTGGGACCGGGGAGCTGTTTTTT.

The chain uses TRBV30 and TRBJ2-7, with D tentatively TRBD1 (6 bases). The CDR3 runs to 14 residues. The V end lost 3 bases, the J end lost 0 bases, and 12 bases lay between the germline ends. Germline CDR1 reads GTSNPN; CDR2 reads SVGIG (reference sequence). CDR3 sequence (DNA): TGTGCCTGGAGCCCTACAGGGAGCTCCTACGAGCAGTACTTC. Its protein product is CAWSPTGSSYEQYF.

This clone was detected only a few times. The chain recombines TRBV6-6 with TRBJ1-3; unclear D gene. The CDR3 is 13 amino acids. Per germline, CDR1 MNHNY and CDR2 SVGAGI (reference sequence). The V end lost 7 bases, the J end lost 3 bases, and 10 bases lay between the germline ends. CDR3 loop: CASTGRNGNTIYF. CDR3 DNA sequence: TGTGCCAGCACCGGACGGAATGGAAACACCATATATTTT.

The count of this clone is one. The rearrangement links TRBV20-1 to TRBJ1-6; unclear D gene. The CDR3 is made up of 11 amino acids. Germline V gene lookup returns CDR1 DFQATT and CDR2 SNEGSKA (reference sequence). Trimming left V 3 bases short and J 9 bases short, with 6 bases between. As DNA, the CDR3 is TGCAGTGCTAGCGGCAGTTCACCCCTCCACTTT. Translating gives CSASGSSPLHF.

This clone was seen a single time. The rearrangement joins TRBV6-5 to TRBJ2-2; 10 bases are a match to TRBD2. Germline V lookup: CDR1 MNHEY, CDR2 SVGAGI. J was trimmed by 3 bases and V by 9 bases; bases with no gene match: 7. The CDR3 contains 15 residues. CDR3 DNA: TGTGCCAGTGTAGCGGGGGGCCCTCACACCGGGGAGCTGTTTTTT. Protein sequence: CASVAGGPHTGELFF.

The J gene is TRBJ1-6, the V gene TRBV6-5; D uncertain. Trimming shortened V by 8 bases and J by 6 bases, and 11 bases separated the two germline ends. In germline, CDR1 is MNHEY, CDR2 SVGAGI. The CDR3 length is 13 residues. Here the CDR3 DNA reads TGTGCCAGCCGCCCGGAGGGTAATTCACCCCTCCACTTT. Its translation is CASRPEGNSPLHF.

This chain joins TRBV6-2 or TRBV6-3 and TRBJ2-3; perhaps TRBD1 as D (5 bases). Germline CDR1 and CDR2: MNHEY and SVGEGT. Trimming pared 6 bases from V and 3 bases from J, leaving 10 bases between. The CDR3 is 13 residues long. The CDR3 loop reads CASSQTVTDTQYF. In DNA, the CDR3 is TGTGCCAGCAGCCAGACAGTTACAGATACGCAGTATTTT.

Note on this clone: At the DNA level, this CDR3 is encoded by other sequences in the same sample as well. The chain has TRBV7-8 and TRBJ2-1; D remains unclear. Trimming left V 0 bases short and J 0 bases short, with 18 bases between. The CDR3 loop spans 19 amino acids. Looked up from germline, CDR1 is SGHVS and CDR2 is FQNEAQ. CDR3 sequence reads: CASSLAQTTYPSSYNEQFF. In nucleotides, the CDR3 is TGTGCCAGCAGCTTAGCGCAGACAACCTACCCGAGCTCCTACAATGAGCAGTTCTTC.

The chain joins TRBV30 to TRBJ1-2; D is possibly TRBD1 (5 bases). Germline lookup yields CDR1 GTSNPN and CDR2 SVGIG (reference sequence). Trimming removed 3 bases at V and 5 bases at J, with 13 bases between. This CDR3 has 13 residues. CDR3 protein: CAWRRGTGYGYTF. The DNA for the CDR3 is TGTGCCTGGAGACGGGGGACCGGTTATGGCTACACCTTC.

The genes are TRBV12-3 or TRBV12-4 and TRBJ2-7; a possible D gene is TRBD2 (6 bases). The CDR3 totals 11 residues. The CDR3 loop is CASGRPYEQYF. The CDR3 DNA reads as TGTGCTAGCGGTAGGCCCTACGAGCAGTACTTC.

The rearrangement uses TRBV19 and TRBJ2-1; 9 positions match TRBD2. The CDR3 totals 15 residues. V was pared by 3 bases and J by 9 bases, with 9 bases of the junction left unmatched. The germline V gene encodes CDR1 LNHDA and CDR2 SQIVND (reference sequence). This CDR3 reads CASSIKAGGSGEQFF. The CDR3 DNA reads TGTGCCAGTAGTATCAAAGCGGGAGGAAGCGGTGAGCAGTTCTTC.

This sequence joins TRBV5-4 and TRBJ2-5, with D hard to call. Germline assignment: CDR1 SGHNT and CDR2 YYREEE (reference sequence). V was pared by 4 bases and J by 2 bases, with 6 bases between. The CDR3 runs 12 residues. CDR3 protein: CASSRSQETQYF. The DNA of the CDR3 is TGTGCCAGCAGCAGATCACAAGAGACCCAGTACTTC. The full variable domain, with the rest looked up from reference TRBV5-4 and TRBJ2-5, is ETGVTQSPTHLIKTRGQQVTLRCSSQSGHNTVSWYQQALGQGPQFIFQYYREEENGRGNFPPRFSGLQFPNYSSELNVNALELDDSALYLCASSRSQETQYFGPGTRLLVL.

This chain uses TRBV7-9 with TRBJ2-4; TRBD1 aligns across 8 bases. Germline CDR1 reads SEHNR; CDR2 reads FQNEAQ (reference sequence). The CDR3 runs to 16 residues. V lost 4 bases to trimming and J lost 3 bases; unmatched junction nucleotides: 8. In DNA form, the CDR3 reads TGTGCCAGCAGCTCAGGACAGGGAGGAGACAAAAACATTCAGTACTTC. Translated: CASSSGQGGDKNIQYF.

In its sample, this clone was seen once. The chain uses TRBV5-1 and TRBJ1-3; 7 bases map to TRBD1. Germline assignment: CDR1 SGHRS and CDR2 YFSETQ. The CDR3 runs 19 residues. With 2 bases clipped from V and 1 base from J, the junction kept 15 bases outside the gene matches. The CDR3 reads CASSFSIGDSIFSGNTIYF. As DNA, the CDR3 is TGCGCCAGCAGCTTTTCCATCGGGGACAGCATCTTTTCTGGAAACACCATATATTTT.

In DNA form, the CDR3 reads TGTGCCAGTAGTACCGACAGGGCTAACTATGGCTACACCTTC. Translation gives CASSTDRANYGYTF. This chain connects TRBV19 to TRBJ1-2; TRBD1 matches 7 bases. The CDR3 totals 14 residues. V was clipped by 4 bases and J by 0 bases; unmatched bases: 2. CDR1 and CDR2 from the germline V gene are LNHDA and SQIVND (reference sequence).

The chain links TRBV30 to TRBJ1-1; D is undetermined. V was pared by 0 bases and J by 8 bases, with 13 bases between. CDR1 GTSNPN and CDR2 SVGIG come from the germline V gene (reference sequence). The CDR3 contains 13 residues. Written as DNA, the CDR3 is TGTGCCTGGAGTGTAGGGCTCCAGAGCGAAGCTTTCTTT. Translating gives CAWSVGLQSEAFF.

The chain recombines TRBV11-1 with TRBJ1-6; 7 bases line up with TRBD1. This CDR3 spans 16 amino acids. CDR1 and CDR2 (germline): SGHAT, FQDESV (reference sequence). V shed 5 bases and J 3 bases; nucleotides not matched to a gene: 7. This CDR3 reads CASSPAGTVYNSPLHF. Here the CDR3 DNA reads TGTGCCAGCAGCCCAGCCGGGACAGTCTATAATTCACCCCTCCACTTT.

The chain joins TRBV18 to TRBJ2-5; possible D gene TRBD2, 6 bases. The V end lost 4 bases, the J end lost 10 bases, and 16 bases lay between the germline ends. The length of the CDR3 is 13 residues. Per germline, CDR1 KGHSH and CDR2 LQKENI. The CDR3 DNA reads TGTGCCAGCTCACGCGACGTCTCTAGCGACCAGTACTTC. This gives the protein CASSRDVSSDQYF.